The entry below gives a single T cell receptor beta chain sequence along with its context. Antigen unknown. This sample was taken from a study of CD8+ T cells in alopecia areata. Across the whole study: Each day, treated patients took oral tofacitinib twice, at 5 to 10 mg per dose. Broader study findings: When scalp samples are sequenced, resident alphabeta T cells of normal skin are also captured.

cDNA reverse transcribed from extracted RNA served as the sequencing template. Only in-frame clones appear in the TCRdb table, and some are missing; sequencing was by immunoSEQ multiplex PCR. The table lists about 140,000 clones, about 47% of them singletons, with 0.85% to 1% in the top ten. Investigators sorted PBMCs to obtain both CD4+ and CD8+ T cells. The receptor comes from a human donor with alopecia areata. The source material was CD4+ T cells sorted from blood, sampled at week 0.

CDR3 in DNA: TGTGCCAGCAGCTTCCGGGACAGGGGGCGAGATGAGCAGTTCTTC. Its translation: CASSFRDRGRDEQFF. This chain links TRBV7-2 with TRBJ2-1; 12 nucleotides match TRBD1. From germline, CDR1 is SGHTA and CDR2 FQGNSA. The CDR3 runs to 15 residues. The V segment lost 3 bases and the J segment 8 bases; nucleotides outside the gene matches: 5.